Sequencing of this TCR beta chain was carried out in a study of blood T cell repertoires in COVID-19. The overall study: PBMCs, B-cell-depleted T cells, or T cells provided the cDNA or gDNA that made up the material.

TCRdb's copy holds only in-frame clones and misses some; the assay was immunoSEQ multiplex PCR. There are 300,000 to 350,000 clones in the sample; around 87% occur only once, and around 0.93% lies in the top ten. Germline V lookup: CDR1 SGHRS, CDR2 YFSETQ. This CDR3 contains 14 residues. V was clipped by 0 bases and J by 4 bases, with 10 bases between them. This chain links TRBV5-1 with TRBJ1-2; D may be TRBD1 (5 bases). The sequence derives from a woman aged 40 to 55 with COVID-19, enrolled during active disease. The specimen was peripheral blood. The CDR3 protein is CASSLGQGIYGYTF. The CDR3 DNA follows: TGCGCCAGCAGCTTGGGGCAGGGAATCTATGGCTACACCTTC.